Listed below are T cell receptor beta chains from one sample, sequenced in a study of tumor and adjacent non-tumor tissue in lung cancer. MiXCR, applied by TCRdb to the multiplex PCR reads, yields one record per CDR3 protein. The table has 65,000 to 90,000 distinct CDR3 sequences, around 70% seen once. Sequencing input: lung tumor tissue. These TCRs come from a woman in her 70s with non-small cell lung cancer. Each CDR3 is given with its conserved first and last residue. A D gene is named only where the DNA matches it firmly. Expanded clones get a size class; other rows say once, few or many, or leave the size out.

TRBJ2-1	-	TRBV11-1	-	TGTAGCAGCAGCTTAATACTTATTTCCTACGATGAGCAGTTCTTC	CSSSLILISYDEQFF
TRBJ2-6	TRBD1	TRBV10-3	many	TGTGCCACGACAGCCAGGGGGCTTGGGGCCAACGTCCTGACTTTC	CATTARGLGANVLTF
TRBJ1-1	-	TRBV10-1	-	TGCGCCAATGGTGAGTCGGGGAGGGCTGAAGCTTTCTTT	CANGESGRAEAFF
TRBJ1-2	TRBD1	TRBV28	-	TGTGCCAGCCGGGACAGAGGTAGCTATGGCTACACCTTC	CASRDRGSYGYTF
TRBJ2-3	TRBD2	TRBV29-1	-	TGCAGAGGTAGCGGGAACACAGATACGCAATATTTT	CRGSGNTDTQYF
TRBJ2-3	-	TRBV29-1	-	TGCAGCGTCGAAGTGGGGACTTGCGTGACAGATACGCAGTATTTT	CSVEVGTCVTDTQYF
TRBJ1-4	TRBD1	TRBV28	-	TGTGCCAGCAGTACTCGACAGGGAACAACTAATGAAAAACTGTTTTTT	CASSTRQGTTNEKLFF
TRBJ2-5	-	TRBV18	-	TGTGCCAGCTCACCGCCGGGGTACGAGACCCAGTACTTC	CASSPPGYETQYF
TRBJ2-1	TRBD2	TRBV12-3/TRBV12-4	once	TGTGCCAGCGGGCCGGGAGCGGGAGACGTGTACATTGAGCAGTTCTTC	CASGPGAGDVYIEQFF
TRBJ2-1	-	TRBV6-5	-	TGTGCCAGCAGTTACTCGGACACCGGCGGGCACTTCTTC	CASSYSDTGGHFF
TRBJ2-1	TRBD2	TRBV29-1	-	TGCAAGCCGAGACCCTACGGGGGGGGCTACAATGAGCAGTTCTTC	CKPRPYGGGYNEQFF
TRBJ2-1	TRBD2	TRBV5-4	-	TGTGCCGGCGGCGCGGGACTAGCGGGAGGAGTGGTCTACAATGAGCAGTTCTTC	CAGGAGLAGGVVYNEQFF
TRBJ2-3	-	TRBV12-3/TRBV12-4	-	TGTGCCAGCAGTATGACTATGGGAGATACGCAGTATTTT	CASSMTMGDTQYF
TRBJ2-7	TRBD2	TRBV4-2	medium-sized	TGTGCCAGCAGCCAGCCACCCCGCGGACTAGCGTACGAGCAGTACTTC	CASSQPPRGLAYEQYF
TRBJ2-2	TRBD2	TRBV28	once	TGTGCCAGCAGTGGGACTAACGGGAGTGAGGACGGGGAGTTGTTTTTT	CASSGTNGSEDGELFF
TRBJ2-2	TRBD2	TRBV4-2	-	TGCGCCGGCAGCCATGATTATAGCGGGGAAAACACCGGGGAGCTGTTTTTT	CAGSHDYSGENTGELFF
TRBJ2-7	TRBD1	TRBV11-3	-	TGTGCCAGCAGCTCAACGACAGGGGTCTACGAACAATACTTC	CASSSTTGVYEQYF
TRBJ2-5	-	TRBV29-1	-	TGCAGCGCCCGACTGGAAGAGACCCTGTATTTC	CSARLEETLYF
TRBJ2-5	-	TRBV6-2/TRBV6-3	-	TGTGCCAGCAGTTTCGAAAAGACCCAGTACTTC	CASSFEKTQYF
TRBJ2-1	-	TRBV20-1	-	TGCAGTGCAGTCCGGGGAAGCCGTGACCAGTTCTTC	CSAVRGSRDQFF
TRBJ1-5	-	TRBV6-1	-	TGTGCCAGCCGGGGGGAAAGTGGCGATCAGCCACAGCATTTT	CASRGESGDQPQHF
TRBJ2-1	-	TRBV29-1	medium-sized	TGCAGCGTTGATAAGTCCTACAATGAGCAGTTCTTC	CSVDKSYNEQFF
TRBJ2-2	TRBD2	TRBV28	few	TGTGTCAGCACTCGCGGGAGCATAGCGAATACCGGGGAGCTGTTTTTT	CVSTRGSIANTGELFF
TRBJ2-3	-	TRBV29-1	once	TGCAGCGCTCACCCCAAGAGCACAGGTACGCAGTATTTT	CSAHPKSTGTQYF
TRBJ1-5	-	TRBV6-1	many	TGTGCCAGCAGCGAGACAGGAAGCAATCAGCCCCAGCATTTT	CASSETGSNQPQHF
TRBJ1-1	-	TRBV6-5	-	TGTGCCAGCAGTTACAAGACGGCAAACACTGAAGCTTTCTTT	CASSYKTANTEAFF
TRBJ1-2	-	TRBV29-1	medium-sized	TGCAGCGTTGTGGGGTCGGGGTACGGCTACACCTTC	CSVVGSGYGYTF
TRBJ2-3	-	TRBV6-5	many	TGTGCCAGCACCCCGAGGAGGGGGGATACGCAGTATTTT	CASTPRRGDTQYF
TRBJ2-2	TRBD2	TRBV5-1	-	TGCGTCAGCAGCCTCCCAGTGGAACTAGCGATGAACACCGGGGAGCTGCTTTTT	CVSSLPVELAMNTGELLF
TRBJ1-6	-	TRBV14	-	TGTGCCGGCACCATAACGCATTCACCCCTTCACTTT	CAGTITHSPLHF
TRBJ2-1	-	TRBV29-1	medium-sized	TGCAGCGTTTTAACTAGGGATAAAATTGAGCAGTTCTTC	CSVLTRDKIEQFF
TRBJ2-3	TRBD2	TRBV29-1	-	TGCAGTGCTCGGACTAGTGGGAGTTTAAATACGCAGTATTTT	CSARTSGSLNTQYF
TRBJ2-3	TRBD2	TRBV28	-	TGTGCCAGCAGTATGCCGGGACTAGCGGGATCTGGCTCAGATACGCAGTATTTT	CASSMPGLAGSGSDTQYF
TRBJ2-2	TRBD2	TRBV20-1	-	TGCAGTGCTCCGGGACTAGAGTCCGGGAAGCTGTTTTTT	CSAPGLESGKLFF
TRBJ2-1	-	TRBV29-1	-	TGCCTTGCATCGGGTAACAATGAGCAGTTCTTC	CLASGNNEQFF
TRBJ2-2	-	TRBV6-1	-	TGTGCCATCTCCCTCCAGGCCAACACCGGGGAGCCGCTTTTT	CAISLQANTGEPLF
TRBJ2-3	TRBD2	TRBV10-3	-	TGTGCCATCAGAACAGGTAGCGGGACAGATACGCAGTATTTT	CAIRTGSGTDTQYF
TRBJ2-7	TRBD2	TRBV12-3/TRBV12-4	-	TGTCCCAGCAGTTTAACTAGCGGGACGGTCTACGAGCAGTACTTC	CPSSLTSGTVYEQYF
TRBJ2-7	-	TRBV4-2	-	TGTGCCAGCAGCCAAGAGGTAGGGGGGGCAACGTACGAGCATTATTTC	CASSQEVGGATYEHYF
TRBJ2-6	-	TRBV12-3/TRBV12-4	-	TGTGCCAGCAATCTGGGTGATTCTGGGGCCAACGTCCTGACTTTC	CASNLGDSGANVLTF
TRBJ2-3	-	TRBV5-4	-	TGTGCCAGCAGTTCACCTAGCTGGAGAATATCAGATACGCAGTATTTT	CASSSPSWRISDTQYF
TRBJ2-1	TRBD2	TRBV4-1	-	TGCGCCAGCAACCACAAGACTAGCGGGAGTCTCGATGACCAGTTCTTC	CASNHKTSGSLDDQFF
TRBJ2-1	-	TRBV4-2	many	TGTGCCAGCAGCCGGCAGGCGGCAGCGGCCTCCTACAATGAGCAGTTCTTC	CASSRQAAAASYNEQFF
TRBJ2-7	TRBD2	TRBV11-1	-	TGTGCCAACAGCTTATATACAGGGACTAGAGGAAGCTCCTACGAGCAGCACTTC	CANSLYTGTRGSSYEQHF
TRBJ2-1	TRBD1	TRBV5-1	many	TGCGCCAGCAGCCCTGGGACAGGGGGCGCAGGTCCGGGGAATGAGCAGTTCTTC	CASSPGTGGAGPGNEQFF
TRBJ1-5	-	TRBV12-3/TRBV12-4	-	TGTCCCAGCAGTAAAACAGAATTGAGTGGAAATCAGCCCCAGCATTTT	CPSSKTELSGNQPQHF
TRBJ2-2	TRBD1	TRBV4-1	once	TGCGCCAGCAGCCAACAGCCCGGGACAGGTGCAAACACCAGGGAGCTGTTTTTT	CASSQQPGTGANTRELFF
TRBJ2-2	TRBD1	TRBV19	many	TGTGCCAGTAGTATAAAGGGACACAGGGGGCGGATCTCCGGGGAGCTGTTTTTT	CASSIKGHRGRISGELFF
TRBJ2-7	-	TRBV20-1	-	TGCAGTGCTAGAGATTGGGCCGGACTAACCTACGAGCAGTACTTC	CSARDWAGLTYEQYF
TRBJ2-7	-	TRBV29-1	-	TGCAGTGTCGTGGACCGCTCCGAGCAGTACTTC	CSVVDRSEQYF
TRBJ1-6	-	TRBV6-6	many	TGTGCCAGCCACCGGGACAAAAATTCACCCCTCCACTTT	CASHRDKNSPLHF
TRBJ2-5	-	TRBV7-9	-	TGTGGCAGCCGGCTAGTGGAGACCCAGTACTTC	CGSRLVETQYF